Listed below are T cell receptor beta chains from one sample, sequenced in a study of blood T cell repertoires in COVID-19. Libraries were prepared by immunoSEQ multiplex PCR; TCRdb keeps only in-frame clonotypes and omits some of them. The table includes 200,000 to 300,000 clones, 75% to 85% detected once. Sequencing was done on a sample of peripheral blood. These receptors originate from a woman between 55 and 75 years old with active or convalescent COVID-19. CDR3s include the opening cysteine and the closing phenylalanine or tryptophan. The D gene is left open where the match is weak. Some rows mark clone size as missing; the rest say once, few, many or name a class of expanded clone.

CDR3 length: 13
D gene: -
clone size: -
V gene: TRBV19
J gene: TRBJ1-2
CDR3 DNA: TGTGCCAGTAGTATTAGGGCGGAGGGTGGCTACACCTTC
CDR3 protein: CASSIRAEGGYTF

CDR3 length: 15
D gene: TRBD1
clone size: -
V gene: TRBV5-1
J gene: TRBJ1-1
CDR3 DNA: TGCGCCAGCAGCGGCGGGACAGGGGATGGCACTGAAGCTTTCTTT
CDR3 protein: CASSGGTGDGTEAFF

CDR3 length: 15
D gene: -
clone size: -
V gene: TRBV3-1/TRBV3-2
J gene: TRBJ1-1
CDR3 DNA: TGTGCCAGCAGCCAGGAGGGGGGGATGAACACTGAAGCTTTCTTT
CDR3 protein: CASSQEGGMNTEAFF

CDR3 length: 18
D gene: TRBD1
clone size: -
V gene: TRBV3-1/TRBV3-2
J gene: TRBJ2-7
CDR3 DNA: TGTGCCAGCAGCCAAGTTTGGCCGACCGTGACAGGGGACTACGAGCAGTACTTC
CDR3 protein: CASSQVWPTVTGDYEQYF

CDR3 length: 15
D gene: -
clone size: many
V gene: TRBV6-6
J gene: TRBJ2-5
CDR3 DNA: TGTGCCAGCAGCACCCCATCGACAACGCAAGAGACCCAGTACTTC
CDR3 protein: CASSTPSTTQETQYF

CDR3 length: 14
D gene: TRBD1
clone size: -
V gene: TRBV18
J gene: TRBJ2-7
CDR3 DNA: TGTGCCAGCTCACCCGACGCCCCAGGGGGCGAGCAGTACTTC
CDR3 protein: CASSPDAPGGEQYF

CDR3 length: 14
D gene: TRBD1
clone size: -
V gene: TRBV6-2/TRBV6-3
J gene: TRBJ1-5
CDR3 DNA: TGTGCCAGCAGTTGGACAGGGGTCAATCAGCCCCAGCATTTT
CDR3 protein: CASSWTGVNQPQHF

CDR3 length: 15
D gene: TRBD1
clone size: -
V gene: TRBV6-5
J gene: TRBJ2-1
CDR3 DNA: TGTGCCAGCAGTTCCCGACAGGGGGCCTACAATGAGCAGTTCTTC
CDR3 protein: CASSSRQGAYNEQFF

CDR3 length: 15
D gene: TRBD1
clone size: -
V gene: TRBV29-1
J gene: TRBJ1-5
CDR3 DNA: TGCAGCGTAGACATTGACAGGGCGGGGAATCAGCCCCAGCATTTT
CDR3 protein: CSVDIDRAGNQPQHF

CDR3 length: 14
D gene: TRBD2
clone size: -
V gene: TRBV27
J gene: TRBJ2-5
CDR3 DNA: TGTGCCAGCCAACTAGCGGGGGACCAAGAGACCCAGTACTTC
CDR3 protein: CASQLAGDQETQYF

CDR3 length: 15
D gene: -
clone size: -
V gene: TRBV7-8
J gene: TRBJ1-1
CDR3 DNA: TGTGCCAGCAGCTCATGGGCCTACATGAACACTGAAGCTTTCTTT
CDR3 protein: CASSSWAYMNTEAFF

CDR3 length: 16
D gene: TRBD1
clone size: -
V gene: TRBV27
J gene: TRBJ1-1
CDR3 DNA: TGTGCCAGCAGTAACGACAGGGGCCACCATCCGAAGGGAGCTTTCTTT
CDR3 protein: CASSNDRGHHPKGAFF

CDR3 length: 13
D gene: -
clone size: -
V gene: TRBV5-6
J gene: TRBJ1-4
CDR3 DNA: TGTGCCAGCAGCTGGGGGCAGGGAGAAAAACTGTTTTTT
CDR3 protein: CASSWGQGEKLFF

CDR3 length: 17
D gene: -
clone size: few
V gene: TRBV3-1/TRBV3-2
J gene: TRBJ2-1
CDR3 DNA: TGTGCCAGCAGCCAAGTTTCGGCAGGGCCAACCTACAATGAGCAGTTCTTC
CDR3 protein: CASSQVSAGPTYNEQFF

CDR3 length: 15
D gene: -
clone size: -
V gene: TRBV28
J gene: TRBJ1-1
CDR3 DNA: TGTGCCAGCAGTTTACTCCGACGGAGGAACACTGAAGCTTTCTTT
CDR3 protein: CASSLLRRRNTEAFF

CDR3 length: 15
D gene: TRBD1
clone size: once
V gene: TRBV7-9
J gene: TRBJ1-2
CDR3 DNA: TGTGCCAGCAGCTTAGTAACGCAGGGGGCTGGCGGCTACACCTTC
CDR3 protein: CASSLVTQGAGGYTF

CDR3 length: 16
D gene: TRBD2
clone size: -
V gene: TRBV2
J gene: TRBJ2-3
CDR3 DNA: TGTGCCAGCAGCGAAGGACTAGCGGGGGGGCTGAATACGCAGTATTTT
CDR3 protein: CASSEGLAGGLNTQYF

CDR3 length: 14
D gene: -
clone size: -
V gene: TRBV4-3
J gene: TRBJ2-2
CDR3 DNA: TGCGCCAGCGGTGGACTACTGAACACCGGGGAGCTGTTTTTT
CDR3 protein: CASGGLLNTGELFF

CDR3 length: 16
D gene: -
clone size: -
V gene: TRBV7-9
J gene: TRBJ2-1
CDR3 DNA: TGTGCCAGCAGCGGATTTCTGCGGGGGCCCTACAATGAGCAGTTCTTC
CDR3 protein: CASSGFLRGPYNEQFF

CDR3 length: 14
D gene: TRBD1
clone size: -
V gene: TRBV19
J gene: TRBJ1-2
CDR3 DNA: TGTGCCAGTAGACCCGGGACAGTTAACTATGGCTACACCTTC
CDR3 protein: CASRPGTVNYGYTF

CDR3 length: 12
D gene: -
clone size: -
V gene: TRBV7-9
J gene: TRBJ1-2
CDR3 DNA: TGTGCCAGCAGCTTAGTGGAGGCTGGCTACACCTTC
CDR3 protein: CASSLVEAGYTF

CDR3 length: 16
D gene: -
clone size: -
V gene: TRBV27
J gene: TRBJ2-7
CDR3 DNA: TGTGCCAGCAGCTTAACCCGGGACTCATGGCCCTACGAGCAGTACTTC
CDR3 protein: CASSLTRDSWPYEQYF

CDR3 length: 15
D gene: TRBD2
clone size: -
V gene: TRBV9
J gene: TRBJ2-3
CDR3 DNA: TGTGCCAGCAGCGGCGGGACTATGTATGAAGATACGCAGTATTTT
CDR3 protein: CASSGGTMYEDTQYF

CDR3 length: 14
D gene: -
clone size: -
V gene: TRBV29-1
J gene: TRBJ1-1
CDR3 DNA: TGCAGCGTTGAAGGGAGGCCCCTGAACACTGAAGCTTTCTTT
CDR3 protein: CSVEGRPLNTEAFF

CDR3 length: 13
D gene: -
clone size: many
V gene: TRBV5-1
J gene: TRBJ1-1
CDR3 DNA: TGCGCCAGCAGCATACAGCAGAACACTGAAGCTTTCTTT
CDR3 protein: CASSIQQNTEAFF

CDR3 length: 16
D gene: TRBD2
clone size: few
V gene: TRBV4-1
J gene: TRBJ2-3
CDR3 DNA: TGCGCCAGCAGCCAGGCACTCGCGGGGGGTAAAGATACGCAGTATTTT
CDR3 protein: CASSQALAGGKDTQYF

CDR3 length: 14
D gene: -
clone size: few
V gene: TRBV3-1/TRBV3-2
J gene: TRBJ1-1
CDR3 DNA: TGTGCCAGCAGCCCCCCGGCGGGGAACACTGAAGCTTTCTTT
CDR3 protein: CASSPPAGNTEAFF

CDR3 length: 16
D gene: -
clone size: -
V gene: TRBV4-1
J gene: TRBJ1-6
CDR3 DNA: TGCGCCAGCAGCCAAGATCGCGAGGCATATAATTCACCCCTCCACTTT
CDR3 protein: CASSQDREAYNSPLHF

CDR3 length: 14
D gene: -
clone size: -
V gene: TRBV11-2
J gene: TRBJ2-7
CDR3 DNA: TGTGCCAGCAGCCCCGAGGTGGGTTTATACGAGCAGTACTTC
CDR3 protein: CASSPEVGLYEQYF

CDR3 length: 13
D gene: -
clone size: -
V gene: TRBV18
J gene: TRBJ2-7
CDR3 DNA: TGTGCCAGCTCTTACAGGAGCTCCTACGAGCAGTACTTC
CDR3 protein: CASSYRSSYEQYF

CDR3 length: 16
D gene: TRBD1
clone size: few
V gene: TRBV18
J gene: TRBJ1-2
CDR3 DNA: TGTGCCAGCTCACCGGGATCGGGACAGGGGAACTATGGCTACACCTTC
CDR3 protein: CASSPGSGQGNYGYTF

CDR3 length: 15
D gene: TRBD1
clone size: -
V gene: TRBV9
J gene: TRBJ1-2
CDR3 DNA: TGTGCCAGCAGCGGAGCCCACAGGGGTAGCTATGGCTACACCTTC
CDR3 protein: CASSGAHRGSYGYTF

CDR3 length: 15
D gene: -
clone size: -
V gene: TRBV6-6
J gene: TRBJ2-3
CDR3 DNA: TGTGCCAGCAGTTACTCGAGGGGGAACACAGATACGCAGTATTTT
CDR3 protein: CASSYSRGNTDTQYF

CDR3 length: 16
D gene: TRBD1
clone size: -
V gene: TRBV19
J gene: TRBJ2-2
CDR3 DNA: TGTGCCAGTACGGGGAGGGGACAGGGTGGCACCGGGGAGCTGTTTTTT
CDR3 protein: CASTGRGQGGTGELFF

CDR3 length: 14
D gene: TRBD1
clone size: -
V gene: TRBV2
J gene: TRBJ1-2
CDR3 DNA: TGTGCCAGCAGCCCAGGGACAGCCTTCTATGGCTACACCTTC
CDR3 protein: CASSPGTAFYGYTF

CDR3 length: 11
D gene: -
clone size: -
V gene: TRBV7-9
J gene: TRBJ1-1
CDR3 DNA: TGTGCCAGCAGCCTTGGGGGCGAAGCTTTCTTT
CDR3 protein: CASSLGGEAFF

CDR3 length: 14
D gene: -
clone size: -
V gene: TRBV18
J gene: TRBJ2-7
CDR3 DNA: TGTGCCAGCTCACCACCAACAGGCGTCAACGAGCAGTACTTC
CDR3 protein: CASSPPTGVNEQYF

CDR3 length: 13
D gene: -
clone size: -
V gene: TRBV10-3
J gene: TRBJ1-1
CDR3 DNA: TGTGCCATCACTATTGACAGGAACACTGAAGCTTTCTTT
CDR3 protein: CAITIDRNTEAFF

CDR3 length: 13
D gene: -
clone size: -
V gene: TRBV12-3/TRBV12-4
J gene: TRBJ2-5
CDR3 DNA: TGTGCCAGCACTTTGACAGCGGGAGAGACCCAGTACTTC
CDR3 protein: CASTLTAGETQYF

CDR3 length: 17
D gene: -
clone size: -
V gene: TRBV3-1/TRBV3-2
J gene: TRBJ1-2
CDR3 DNA: TGTGCCAGCAGCCAAGAGACCGCGTGGAAAGGGGACTATGGCTACACCTTC
CDR3 protein: CASSQETAWKGDYGYTF

CDR3 length: 13
D gene: TRBD1
clone size: -
V gene: TRBV6-5
J gene: TRBJ2-5
CDR3 DNA: TGTGCCAGCTCCCGGACAGGGGAAGAGACCCAGTACTTC
CDR3 protein: CASSRTGEETQYF

CDR3 length: 20
D gene: -
clone size: -
V gene: TRBV3-1/TRBV3-2
J gene: TRBJ2-1
CDR3 DNA: TGTGCCAGCAGCCAAGATGGCGACTACTTAACTATACCCTCCTACAATGAGCAGTTCTTC
CDR3 protein: CASSQDGDYLTIPSYNEQFF

CDR3 length: 14
D gene: TRBD2
clone size: -
V gene: TRBV5-1
J gene: TRBJ2-5
CDR3 DNA: TGCGCCAGCAGCCCTGGGACTCCGGGGGGGACCCAGTACTTC
CDR3 protein: CASSPGTPGGTQYF

CDR3 length: 14
D gene: -
clone size: -
V gene: TRBV6-6
J gene: TRBJ2-1
CDR3 DNA: TGTGCCAGCAGTTACGCCGAACTAGCTGCTGAGCAGTTCTTC
CDR3 protein: CASSYAELAAEQFF

CDR3 length: 15
D gene: TRBD1
clone size: few
V gene: TRBV6-2/TRBV6-3
J gene: TRBJ2-2
CDR3 DNA: TGTGCCAGCAGTTACCACAGGGGGCAAGGCGGGGAGCTGTTTTTT
CDR3 protein: CASSYHRGQGGELFF

CDR3 length: 14
D gene: -
clone size: -
V gene: TRBV7-2
J gene: TRBJ1-4
CDR3 DNA: TGTGCCAGCAGCGCAACTAGTCCCGTCGAAAAACTGTTTTTT
CDR3 protein: CASSATSPVEKLFF

CDR3 length: 14
D gene: -
clone size: -
V gene: TRBV29-1
J gene: TRBJ2-1
CDR3 DNA: TGCAGCGCCTTCGGACACCGTGGGTACAATGAGCAGTTCTTC
CDR3 protein: CSAFGHRGYNEQFF

CDR3 length: 16
D gene: -
clone size: -
V gene: TRBV27
J gene: TRBJ1-6
CDR3 DNA: TGTGCCAGCAGTATGGGAAACAGGCCATATAATTCACCCCTCCACTTT
CDR3 protein: CASSMGNRPYNSPLHF